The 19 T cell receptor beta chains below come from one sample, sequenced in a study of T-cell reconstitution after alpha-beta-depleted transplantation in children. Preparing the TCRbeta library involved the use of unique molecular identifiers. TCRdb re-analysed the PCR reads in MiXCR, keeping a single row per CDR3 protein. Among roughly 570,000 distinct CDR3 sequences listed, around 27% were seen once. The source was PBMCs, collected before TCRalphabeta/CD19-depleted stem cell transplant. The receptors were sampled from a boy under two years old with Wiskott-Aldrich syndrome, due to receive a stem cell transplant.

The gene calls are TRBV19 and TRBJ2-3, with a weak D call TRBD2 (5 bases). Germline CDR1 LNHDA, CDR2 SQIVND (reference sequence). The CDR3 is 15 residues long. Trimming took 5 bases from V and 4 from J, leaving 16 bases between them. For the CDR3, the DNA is TGTGCCAGTAGTCCCGCGGGTCCGGGCGCAGATACGCAGTATTTT. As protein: CASSPAGPGADTQYF. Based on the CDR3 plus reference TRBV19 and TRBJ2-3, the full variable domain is DGGITQSPKYLFRKEGQNVTLSCEQNLNHDAMYWYRQDPGQGLRLIYYSQIVNDFQKGDIAEGYSVSREKKESFPLTVTSAQKNPTAFYLCASSPAGPGADTQYFGPGTRLTVL.

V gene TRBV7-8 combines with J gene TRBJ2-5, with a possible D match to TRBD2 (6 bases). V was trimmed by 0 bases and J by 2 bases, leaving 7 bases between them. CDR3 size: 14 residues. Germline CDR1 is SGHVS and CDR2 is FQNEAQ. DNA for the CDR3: TGTGCCAGCAGCTTAGCACGGGAGCAAGAGACCCAGTACTTC. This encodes CASSLAREQETQYF.

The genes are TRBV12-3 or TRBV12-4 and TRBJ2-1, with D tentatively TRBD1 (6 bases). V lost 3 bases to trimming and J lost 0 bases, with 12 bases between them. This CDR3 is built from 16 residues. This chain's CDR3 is CASSFLGAVSYNEQFF. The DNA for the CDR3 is TGTGCCAGCAGTTTTTTGGGGGCGGTCTCCTACAATGAGCAGTTCTTC.

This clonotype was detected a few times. CDR3 sequence reads: CSDRLGYGYTF. For the CDR3, the DNA is TGCAGCGACAGGCTGGGGTATGGCTACACCTTC. The V gene is TRBV29-1, the J gene TRBJ1-2; TRBD1 is a possible D gene (5 bases). Germline CDR1 and CDR2: SQVTM and ANQGSEA. Trimming stripped 7 bases from V and 5 bases from J, with 11 bases between. There are 11 residues in the CDR3.

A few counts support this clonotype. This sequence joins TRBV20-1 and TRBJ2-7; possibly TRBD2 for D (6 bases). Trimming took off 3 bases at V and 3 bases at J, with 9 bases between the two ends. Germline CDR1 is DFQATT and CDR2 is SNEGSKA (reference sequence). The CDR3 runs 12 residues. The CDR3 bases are TGCAGTGCTAGCCGGGGGAACTACGAGCAGTACTTC. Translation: CSASRGNYEQYF.

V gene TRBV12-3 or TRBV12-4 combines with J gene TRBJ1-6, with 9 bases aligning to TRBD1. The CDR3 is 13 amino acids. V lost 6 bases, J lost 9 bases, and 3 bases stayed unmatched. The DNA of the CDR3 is TGTGCCAGCAGGAAACAGGGGGCTTCACCCCTCCACTTT. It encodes CASRKQGASPLHF.

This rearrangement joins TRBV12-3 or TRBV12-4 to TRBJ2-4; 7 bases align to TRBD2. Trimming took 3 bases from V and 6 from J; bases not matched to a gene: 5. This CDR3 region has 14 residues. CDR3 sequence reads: CASSFAGEANIQYF. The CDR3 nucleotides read TGTGCCAGCAGTTTTGCGGGAGAGGCAAACATTCAGTACTTC.

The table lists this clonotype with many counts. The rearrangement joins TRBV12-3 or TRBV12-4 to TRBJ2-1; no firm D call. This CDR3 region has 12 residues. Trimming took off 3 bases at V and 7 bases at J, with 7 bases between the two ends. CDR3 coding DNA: TGTGCCAGCAGTTTGATTAGGAATGAGCAGTTCTTC. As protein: CASSLIRNEQFF.

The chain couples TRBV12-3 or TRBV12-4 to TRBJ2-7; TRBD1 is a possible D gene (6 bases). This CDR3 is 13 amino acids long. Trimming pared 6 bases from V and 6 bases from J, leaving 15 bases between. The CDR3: CASRQQGLSEQYF. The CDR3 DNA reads TGTGCCAGCAGGCAACAGGGCCTCAGCGAGCAGTACTTC.

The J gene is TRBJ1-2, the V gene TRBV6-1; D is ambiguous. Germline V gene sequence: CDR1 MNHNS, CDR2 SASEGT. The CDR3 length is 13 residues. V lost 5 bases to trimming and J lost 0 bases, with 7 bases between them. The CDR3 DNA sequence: TGTGCCAGCAGTCAGAAAGCTAACTATGGCTACACCTTC. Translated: CASSQKANYGYTF.

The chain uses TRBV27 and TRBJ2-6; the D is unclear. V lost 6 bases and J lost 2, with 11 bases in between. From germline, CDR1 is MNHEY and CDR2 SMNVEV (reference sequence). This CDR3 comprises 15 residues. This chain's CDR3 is CASSPDHTGANVLTF. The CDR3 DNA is TGTGCCAGCAGCCCGGACCATACTGGGGCCAACGTCCTGACTTTC.

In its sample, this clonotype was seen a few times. CDR3 loop: CASRPLREGNEQYF. CDR3 DNA sequence: TGTGCCAGCAGACCTTTGCGGGAGGGCAACGAGCAGTACTTC. The rearrangement links TRBV6-1 to TRBJ2-7, with 9 bases lining up with TRBD2. The V gene's germline CDR1 is MNHNS and CDR2 SASEGT. V lost 6 bases, J lost 5 bases, and 8 bases stayed unmatched. The CDR3 totals 14 residues.

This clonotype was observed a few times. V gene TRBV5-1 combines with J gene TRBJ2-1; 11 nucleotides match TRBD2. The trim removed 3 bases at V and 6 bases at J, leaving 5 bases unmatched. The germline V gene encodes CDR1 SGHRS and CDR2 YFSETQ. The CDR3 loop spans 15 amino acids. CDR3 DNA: TGCGCCAGCAGCTCACCTAGCGGGAGGCTCAATGAGCAGTTCTTC. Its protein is CASSSPSGRLNEQFF.

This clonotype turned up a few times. The CDR3 nucleotides are TGTGCCAGCAGCTGGGGGGAAAAACTGTTTTTT. Its translation is CASSWGEKLFF. The chain joins TRBV7-9 to TRBJ1-4, with a weak D call TRBD1 (5 bases). Trimming pared 4 bases from V and 8 bases from J, leaving 5 bases between. The CDR3 is made up of 11 amino acids. Germline V gene sequence: CDR1 SEHNR, CDR2 FQNEAQ (reference sequence).

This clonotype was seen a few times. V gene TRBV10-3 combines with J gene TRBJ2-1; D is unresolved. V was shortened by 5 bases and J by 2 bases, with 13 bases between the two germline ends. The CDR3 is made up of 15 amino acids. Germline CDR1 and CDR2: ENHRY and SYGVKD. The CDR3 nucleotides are TGTGCCATCAGTCCAACCACAGCTGCCTACAATGAGCAGTTCTTC. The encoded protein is CAISPTTAAYNEQFF.

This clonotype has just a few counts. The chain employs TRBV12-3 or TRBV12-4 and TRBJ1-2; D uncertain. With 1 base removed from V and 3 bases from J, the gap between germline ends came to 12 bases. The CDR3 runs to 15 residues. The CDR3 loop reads CASSLGGGRDYGYTF. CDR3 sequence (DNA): TGTGCCAGCAGTTTAGGGGGAGGGAGGGACTATGGCTACACCTTC.

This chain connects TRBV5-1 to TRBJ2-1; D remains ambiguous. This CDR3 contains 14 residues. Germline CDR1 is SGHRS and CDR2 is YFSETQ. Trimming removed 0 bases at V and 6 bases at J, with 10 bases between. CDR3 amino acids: CASSLERSSNEQFF. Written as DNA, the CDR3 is TGCGCCAGCAGCTTGGAAAGGTCTAGCAATGAGCAGTTCTTC.

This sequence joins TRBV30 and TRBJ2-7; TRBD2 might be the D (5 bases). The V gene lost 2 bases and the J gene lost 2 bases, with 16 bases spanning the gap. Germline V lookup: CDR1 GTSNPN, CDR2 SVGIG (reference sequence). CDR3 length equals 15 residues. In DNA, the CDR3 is TGTGCCTGGAGTCTGCGGGCAGGACGACCCTACGAGCAGTACTTC. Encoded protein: CAWSLRAGRPYEQYF.

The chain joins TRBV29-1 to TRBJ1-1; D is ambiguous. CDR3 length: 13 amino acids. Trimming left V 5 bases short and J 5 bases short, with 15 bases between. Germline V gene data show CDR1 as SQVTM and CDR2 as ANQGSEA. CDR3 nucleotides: TGCAGCGTTCAGGTAACCCAGTCGACTGAAGCTTTCTTT. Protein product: CSVQVTQSTEAFF.